This T cell receptor (beta chain) was recorded in a study of tumor-infiltrating lymphocytes in primary liver carcinoma (dated by TCRdb to the late 2010s). In the study overall: Four or five patients with histopathologically diagnosed primary liver carcinoma underwent surgical resection in China between November 2015 and early 2016. Hepatocellular carcinoma (four) or combined HCC and intrahepatic cholangiocarcinoma (one) was present in the five patients, who were three men and two women aged 30 to 69 years. The tumors of the five patients were staged as T1-T3 N0M0, with maximum diameters ranging from roughly 4 to 10 cm. Roughly 3.5 to 7.5 million productive TCRbeta reads were obtained per sample, and no significant difference in read depth was found between tissue types. TCRbeta repertoire sequencing, expression microarrays and whole-exome sequencing were combined in the study across five regions of each liver tumor, with adjacent normal tissue and blood also included. A total of some 35 specimens from 5 patients underwent TCRbeta repertoire sequencing, comprising about 25 tumor regions, 5 adjacent noncancerous liver tissues and 5 peripheral blood samples. Repertoires from technical replicates were highly reproducible, with mean shared-clone rates approximately 0.88 and correlation coefficients above 0.98. Results and caveats for the whole study, not just this receptor: Repertoire overlap was found to be higher between tumor regions (mean around 35%) than between tumor-adjacent (approximately 17%) or tumor-blood (approximately 15%) pairs, consistent with antigen-driven expansion. Only the TCR beta chain was sequenced, which likely underestimates true repertoire diversity because unpaired alpha chains were not captured. Compared with blood, tumors had a significantly larger share of the repertoire taken up by the top 250 clones (p = 0.039). Bulk unsorted samples precluded comparing CD4+ and CD8+ T cell repertoires. The study included only five patients, and the authors note findings should be validated in a larger study.

V sheds 6 bases and J sheds 5 bases, leaving 13 bases between their ends. Its CDR3 holds 13 amino acids, cysteine through phenylalanine. Only the CDR3 DNA is retained, 39 bases long and in frame from the first base. According to the germline V gene, CDR1 reads MNHEY and CDR2 reads SVGAGI. RNA from unsorted whole blood was extracted with TRIzol reagent, and germline DNA was obtained with the DNeasy Blood & Tissue kit. Patients had chronic HBV infection and were treatment-naive at sampling. Before surgery, approximately 3.7 milliliters of peripheral blood were drawn into K2EDTA tubes. A constant-region primer and ProtoScript II reverse transcriptase were used to reverse-transcribe TCRbeta-specific cDNA from around 530 ng total RNA. TCRbeta libraries were built with three nested multiplex PCR rounds, a slightly modified ARM-PCR procedure. The first two PCR rounds used multiplex TRBV1-TRBV30 forward primers with a Cbeta reverse primer, each for about 9 cycles. Sample barcodes and Illumina adapters were added in a final 25-cycle PCR using Deep VentR polymerase. Before sequencing, amplicons between 200 and 500 bp were purified from gel using a QIAquick gel extraction kit. An Illumina HiSeq 2500 was used to sequence the TCRbeta amplicons with 250-bp paired-end reads. The original methods were these. Quality trimming of reads was performed with Trimmomatic v0.33, and paired reads were merged with FLASH v1.2.11 so that full CDR3 sequences could be recovered. V, D and J germline segments were assigned to the rearranged TCRbeta sequences using MiGEC v1.2.1b. Clonotype statistics, along with Shannon-Wiener diversity indices, were calculated using VDJtools v1.0.0. Except for diversity analysis, only the 250 most abundant clonotypes of each sample were used in subsequent analyses to reduce sampling bias. TCRdb reran the public reads through fastp at Q25 and MiXCR, keeping productive beta chains. Identical CDR3 protein sequences are pooled into one entry, listed with their most common genes and DNA. TCRdb assigned the V and J calls; the authors' analysis was not used. This sample has 250,000 to 400,000 distinct CDR3 sequences in its table, and 60% to 80% of those were observed once. The ten biggest clones cover roughly 9% of the sample.

This clonotype was counted at least ten times. There is no known antigen for this receptor. No base-level quality is on record; no much larger clone is a single base apart. The clonotype originates from a man aged 35-49 years with primary liver carcinoma and hepatitis B virus infection. The sample was peripheral blood. Recombination linked TRBV6-5 to TRBJ2-5; TRBD1 is possibly the D segment (6 matching bases). The nucleotide sequence is given as TGTGCCAGCAGCTCAACAGGGACGGAGACCCAGTACTTC. Its coded protein is CASSSTGTETQYF.